These T cell receptor beta chains were read from a single sample in a study of T cells in Graves' hyperthyroidism and ophthalmopathy. TCRdb reanalysed the multiplex PCR reads using MiXCR and keeps one entry per CDR3 protein. The table lists about 690,000 distinct CDR3 sequences, 15% to 20% of them singletons. The source material was blood. The origin of the receptors is a man between 45 and 60 years old with Graves' hyperthyroidism. The CDR3 runs from the conserved cysteine through the conserved F or W. A D gene is named only where the DNA matches it firmly. Clone size appears in some rows only: once, few, many, or a class for an expanded clone.

D | J | size | V | DNA | CDR3
. | TRBJ1-1 | many | TRBV11-3 | TGTGCCAGCAGCTTAGAACAGGGTTACACTGAAGCTTTCTTT | CASSLEQGYTEAFF
TRBD2 | TRBJ2-3 | . | TRBV20-1 | TGCAGTGCTCCCGGACTAGCGGGAGGTGCCACAGATACGCAGTATTTT | CSAPGLAGGATDTQYF
. | TRBJ1-5 | . | TRBV19 | TGTGCCAGTAGTATAGACGTGGGGGTTCAGCCCCAGCATTTT | CASSIDVGVQPQHF
TRBD2 | TRBJ2-1 | . | TRBV10-1 | TGCGCCAGCAGTCAAGCGGGAGTGAGTGAGGATGAGCAGTTCTTC | CASSQAGVSEDEQFF
. | TRBJ1-2 | many | TRBV28 | TGTGCCAGCAGATTCGGGACAAGGAACTATGGCTACACCTTC | CASRFGTRNYGYTF
TRBD2 | TRBJ2-1 | many | TRBV2 | TGTGCCAGCAACCTCCCAGCGGGACCGTCCTACAATGAGCAGTTCTTC | CASNLPAGPSYNEQFF
. | TRBJ1-1 | . | TRBV19 | TGTGCCAGTAGTATGGGGGATTTGAACACTGAAGCTTTCTTT | CASSMGDLNTEAFF
. | TRBJ2-5 | many | TRBV11-3 | TGTGCCAGCAGCCTCACCCGGGACCCCTTGTCTCGAGAGACCCAGTACTTC | CASSLTRDPLSRETQYF
. | TRBJ2-2 | . | TRBV28 | TGTGCCAGCAGTTTGACCTTAGGGAACACCGGGGAGCTGTTTTTT | CASSLTLGNTGELFF
. | TRBJ2-5 | . | TRBV9 | TGTGCCAGCAGCGTAGGGGGTTTGGACCTACAAGAGACCCAGTACTTC | CASSVGGLDLQETQYF
TRBD1 | TRBJ1-1 | . | TRBV5-1 | TGCGCCAGCCATCCGGGACAGGGGGAGAGCACTGAAGCTTTCTTT | CASHPGQGESTEAFF
. | TRBJ2-2 | . | TRBV18 | TGTGCCAGCTCACCGATTGATGGGGAGCTGTTTTTT | CASSPIDGELFF
TRBD2 | TRBJ2-7 | . | TRBV19 | TGTGCCAGTAGTCTATGGACTAGCGGGACCTACGAGCAGTACTTC | CASSLWTSGTYEQYF
. | TRBJ1-1 | few | TRBV5-6 | TGTGCCAGCAGCTTGGGCTACAGGGACACTGAAGCTTTCTTT | CASSLGYRDTEAFF
TRBD1 | TRBJ2-7 | many | TRBV7-9 | TGTGCCAGCAGTAGATCCGGGACAGACTACGAGCAGTACTTC | CASSRSGTDYEQYF
TRBD1 | TRBJ1-4 | many | TRBV27 | TGTGCCAGCAGTTCGACAGGGTTCGGCGCTAATGAAAAACTGTTTTTT | CASSSTGFGANEKLFF
. | TRBJ2-7 | many | TRBV5-1 | TGCGCCAGCAGCTTGGAGGAGGGGCGCTACGAGCAGTACTTC | CASSLEEGRYEQYF
. | TRBJ2-3 | many | TRBV27 | TGTGCCAGCAGTTTAGACTCACCCACTCCAGATACGCAGTATTTT | CASSLDSPTPDTQYF
. | TRBJ1-2 | many | TRBV18 | TGTGCCAGCTCAAGCAGGGGCGCGGATGGCTACACCTTC | CASSSRGADGYTF
. | TRBJ2-7 | . | TRBV2 | TGTGCCAGCAGGGTTAGGCTAGCCTCCTACGAGCAGTACTTC | CASRVRLASYEQYF
. | TRBJ1-2 | . | TRBV30 | TGTGCCTGGGGCGGGACACTTAAATTGAACTATGGCTACACCTTC | CAWGGTLKLNYGYTF
. | TRBJ1-6 | . | TRBV20-1 | TGCAGTGCTAGAGTCTCCGCCAAGTCCGACTATAATTCACCCCTCCACTTT | CSARVSAKSDYNSPLHF
TRBD2 | TRBJ2-3 | many | TRBV11-2 | TGTGCCAGCAGCGCACACCACACTAGCGGGAGGGCGAATACGCAGTATTTT | CASSAHHTSGRANTQYF
. | TRBJ2-7 | few | TRBV5-1 | TGCGCCAGCGGCCAGGACAGCCCCTACGAGCAGTACTTC | CASGQDSPYEQYF
TRBD1 | TRBJ1-1 | . | TRBV5-1 | TGCGCCAGCAGCTACAGACAGGGCGGGCTTGAAGCTTTCTTT | CASSYRQGGLEAFF
. | TRBJ2-1 | many | TRBV24-1 | TGTGCCACCAGTGATTCCTACAATGAGCAGTTCTTC | CATSDSYNEQFF
. | TRBJ2-2 | . | TRBV18 | TGTGCCAGCTCACCACGAGGGGCCACCGGGGAGCTGTTTTTT | CASSPRGATGELFF
. | TRBJ2-5 | . | TRBV18 | TGTGCCAGCTCACAACTACTTGGGGGGCAAGAGACCCAGTACTTC | CASSQLLGGQETQYF
. | TRBJ2-7 | . | TRBV10-1 | TGCGCCAGCAGTGAGTCGCCGCCCCCCTACGAGCAGTACTTC | CASSESPPPYEQYF
. | TRBJ1-5 | many | TRBV20-1 | TGCAGTGCTAGGCTCCTCAATCAGCCCCAGCATTTT | CSARLLNQPQHF
. | TRBJ2-2 | . | TRBV15 | TGTGCCACCAGCGATGGTAGCACCGGGGAGCTGTTTTTT | CATSDGSTGELFF
. | TRBJ1-2 | . | TRBV3-1 | TGTGCCAGCAGCCGACGGGACGCGAATGGCTACACCTTC | CASSRRDANGYTF
. | TRBJ1-6 | . | TRBV11-2 | TGTGCCAGGAGCTCGGCGGCGGGGTCACCCCTCCACTTT | CARSSAAGSPLHF
. | TRBJ2-1 | many | TRBV2 | TGTGCCAGCAGGGTCTTGGGCTCCTACAATGAGCAGTTCTTC | CASRVLGSYNEQFF
TRBD1 | TRBJ2-3 | many | TRBV28 | TGTGCCAGCAGGGGGACAGGGAATACAGATACGCAGTATTTT | CASRGTGNTDTQYF
TRBD1 | TRBJ2-3 | . | TRBV5-1 | TGCGCCAGCAGCTGGGGGACAGCAGATACGCAGTATTTT | CASSWGTADTQYF
. | TRBJ2-5 | many | TRBV6-5 | TGTGCCAGCAGTTACAGGGCAGGGAATCAGGAGACCCAGTACTTC | CASSYRAGNQETQYF
. | TRBJ2-7 | . | TRBV9 | TGTGCCAGCAGCCGTTTCCGGGACGGGAGCTACGAGCAGTACTTC | CASSRFRDGSYEQYF
. | TRBJ1-1 | many | TRBV28 | TGTGCCAGCCGCGTCTGGGGCGGGAGCACTGAAGCTTTCTTT | CASRVWGGSTEAFF
. | TRBJ2-2 | . | TRBV10-1 | TGCGCCAGCAGTGACAGGTTGGACACCGGGGAGCTGTTTTTT | CASSDRLDTGELFF
. | TRBJ2-7 | many | TRBV6-1 | TGTGCCAGCAGTGAAAGGGAGGCCCACTACGAGCAGTACTTC | CASSEREAHYEQYF
. | TRBJ2-2 | . | TRBV5-1 | TGCGCCAGCAGCCGGGCCCCCGGGGCCGATTCGAACACCGGGGAGCTGTTTTTT | CASSRAPGADSNTGELFF